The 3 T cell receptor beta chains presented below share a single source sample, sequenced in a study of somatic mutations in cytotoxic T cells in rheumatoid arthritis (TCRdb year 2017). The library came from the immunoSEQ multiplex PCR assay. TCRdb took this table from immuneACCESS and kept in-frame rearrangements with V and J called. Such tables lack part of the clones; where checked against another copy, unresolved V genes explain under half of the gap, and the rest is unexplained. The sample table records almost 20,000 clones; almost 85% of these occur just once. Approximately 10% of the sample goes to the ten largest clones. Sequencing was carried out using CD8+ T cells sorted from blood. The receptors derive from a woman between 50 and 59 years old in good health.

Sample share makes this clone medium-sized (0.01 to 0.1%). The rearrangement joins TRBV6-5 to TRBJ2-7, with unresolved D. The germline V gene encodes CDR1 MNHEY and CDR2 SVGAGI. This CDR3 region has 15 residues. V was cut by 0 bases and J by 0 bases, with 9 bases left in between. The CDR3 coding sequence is TGTGCCAGCAGTTACTCCCACGGGTACTCCTACGAGCAGTACTTC. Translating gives CASSYSHGYSYEQYF.

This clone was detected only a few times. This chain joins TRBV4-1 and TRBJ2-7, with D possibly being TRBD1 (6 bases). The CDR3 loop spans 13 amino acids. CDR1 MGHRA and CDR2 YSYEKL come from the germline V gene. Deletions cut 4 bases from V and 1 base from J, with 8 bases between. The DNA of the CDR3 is TGCGCCAGCAGCCCGAGGGGGTCCTACGAGCAGTACTTC. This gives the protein CASSPRGSYEQYF.

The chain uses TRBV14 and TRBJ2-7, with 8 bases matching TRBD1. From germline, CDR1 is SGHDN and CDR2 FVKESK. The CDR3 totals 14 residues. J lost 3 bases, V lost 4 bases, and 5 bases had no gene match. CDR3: CASSRTGSFYEQYF. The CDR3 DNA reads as TGTGCCAGCAGCCGGACAGGGAGCTTCTACGAGCAGTACTTC.